The rows below give T cell receptor beta chains drawn from one sample of a study of sequential checkpoint blockade in melanoma. Profiling relied on immunoSEQ multiplex PCR, and the TCRdb table lists in-frame clones only, not all of them. The sample consists of over 15,000 clones, just over 70% of them appearing once. The specimen was CD8+ T cells sorted from blood (inferred from file names), collected from a patient given nivolumab and ipilimumab in sequence. The receptors were gathered from a human donor with melanoma. CDR3s leave out the opening cysteine and the closing phenylalanine or tryptophan.

j_call | v_call | cdr3_aa
TRBJ2-1 | TRBV19 | ASSVSSGGSEQF
TRBJ2-7 | TRBV19 | ASSRQGSSNWEQY
TRBJ1-2 | TRBV6-5 | ASSYSRDGNYGYT
TRBJ2-3 | TRBV9 | ASSRGGLTSTDTQY
TRBJ1-2 | TRBV5-6 | ASSFGTAPKYGYT
TRBJ1-1 | TRBV12-2 | ASRLDQGFNTEAF
TRBJ1-1 | TRBV7-8 | ASSSEGDTEAF
TRBJ1-1 | TRBV30 | SSRAGMNTEAF
TRBJ1-1 | TRBV14 | ASSPRHRTLNTEAF
- | TRBV15 | ATSSAKMSYEQY